This is a list of T cell receptor beta chains from one sample in a study of blood T cell repertoires in COVID-19. The method was immunoSEQ multiplex PCR; TCRdb's version includes in-frame clones alone and lacks a portion of them. This sample carries 250,000 to 300,000 clones, more than 85% of them seen once, and the ten largest clones take about 3.5%. The sequenced sample was peripheral blood. The origin of the receptors is a young man with active or convalescent COVID-19. Both conserved end residues are part of each CDR3. The order of the fields is J gene, D gene, CDR3 length, clone size, V gene, CDR3 DNA, CDR3 protein. A D gene is named only where the DNA matches it firmly. Part of the rows lack a size; the others show once, few, many or a class for expanded clones.

TRBJ2-2 | TRBD2 | 13 | few | TRBV25-1 | TGTGCCAGCCTCCGGGAGGTCACCGGGGAGCTGTTTTTT | CASLREVTGELFF
TRBJ2-1 | . | 16 | many | TRBV15 | TGTGCCACCAGCAGAGATGCAGAGGTCTCCTACAATGAGCAGTTCTTC | CATSRDAEVSYNEQFF
TRBJ2-4 | TRBD1 | 12 | few | TRBV19 | TGTGCCAGTAACTCCCGGACAGGGAAAACGAACTTC | CASNSRTGKTNF
TRBJ1-1 | TRBD1 | 15 | . | TRBV2 | TGTGCCAGCAGCAATGGAAACAGGGGGAACACTGAAGCTTTCTTT | CASSNGNRGNTEAFF
TRBJ2-1 | . | 15 | . | TRBV3-1/TRBV3-2 | TGTGCCAGCAGCCAAGACCTGAGCTCCTACAATGAGCAGTTCTTC | CASSQDLSSYNEQFF
TRBJ1-5 | . | 15 | few | TRBV6-5 | TGTGCCAGCAGTCTTTTGGCCGGGGAAGGTCAGCCCCAGCATTTT | CASSLLAGEGQPQHF
TRBJ2-3 | . | 14 | . | TRBV10-3 | TGTGCCATCAGTGAGGATCCGACAACAGATACGCAGTATTTT | CAISEDPTTDTQYF
TRBJ1-1 | TRBD1 | 14 | few | TRBV2 | TGTGCCAGCAGTGACCGGGACAGCTACACTGAAGCTTTCTTT | CASSDRDSYTEAFF
TRBJ1-1 | . | 15 | . | TRBV6-6 | TGTGCCAGCAGTCACCAAACGACTGAGAACACTGAAGCTTTCTTT | CASSHQTTENTEAFF
TRBJ1-2 | . | 15 | . | TRBV10-3 | TGTGCCATCTTGTCAAGAACAGGGCGGGACTATGGCTACACCTTC | CAILSRTGRDYGYTF
TRBJ2-2 | TRBD1 | 16 | . | TRBV19 | TGTGCCAGTAGTCCCCGCGGGACAGGGGGCATCGGGGAGCTGTTTTTT | CASSPRGTGGIGELFF
TRBJ1-6 | . | 14 | . | TRBV2 | TGTGCCAGCGCCGAGGCTGGAGTTAATTCACCCCTCCACTTT | CASAEAGVNSPLHF
TRBJ1-1 | TRBD1 | 17 | once | TRBV7-9 | TGTGCCAGCAGCTTGGGACCCGGACAGGGGAGTGAAGGTGAAGCTTTCTTT | CASSLGPGQGSEGEAFF